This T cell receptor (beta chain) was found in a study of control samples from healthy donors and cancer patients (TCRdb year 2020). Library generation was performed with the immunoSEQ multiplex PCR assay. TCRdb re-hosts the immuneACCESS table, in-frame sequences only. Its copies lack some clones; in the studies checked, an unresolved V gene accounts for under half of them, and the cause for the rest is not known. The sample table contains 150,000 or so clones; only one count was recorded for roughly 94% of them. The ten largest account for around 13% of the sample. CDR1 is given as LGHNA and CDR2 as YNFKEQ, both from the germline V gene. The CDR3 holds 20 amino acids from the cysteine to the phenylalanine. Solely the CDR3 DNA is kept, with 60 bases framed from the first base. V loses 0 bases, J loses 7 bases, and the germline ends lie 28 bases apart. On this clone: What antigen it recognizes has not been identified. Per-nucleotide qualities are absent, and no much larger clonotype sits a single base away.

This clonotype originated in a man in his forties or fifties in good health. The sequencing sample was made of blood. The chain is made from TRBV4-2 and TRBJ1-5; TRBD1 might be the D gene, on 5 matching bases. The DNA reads TGTGCCAGCAGCCAAGAATTCGTATTGGGGCGAGAGGGCTTTGGGCAGCCCCAGCATTTT. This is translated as CASSQEFVLGREGFGQPQHF.